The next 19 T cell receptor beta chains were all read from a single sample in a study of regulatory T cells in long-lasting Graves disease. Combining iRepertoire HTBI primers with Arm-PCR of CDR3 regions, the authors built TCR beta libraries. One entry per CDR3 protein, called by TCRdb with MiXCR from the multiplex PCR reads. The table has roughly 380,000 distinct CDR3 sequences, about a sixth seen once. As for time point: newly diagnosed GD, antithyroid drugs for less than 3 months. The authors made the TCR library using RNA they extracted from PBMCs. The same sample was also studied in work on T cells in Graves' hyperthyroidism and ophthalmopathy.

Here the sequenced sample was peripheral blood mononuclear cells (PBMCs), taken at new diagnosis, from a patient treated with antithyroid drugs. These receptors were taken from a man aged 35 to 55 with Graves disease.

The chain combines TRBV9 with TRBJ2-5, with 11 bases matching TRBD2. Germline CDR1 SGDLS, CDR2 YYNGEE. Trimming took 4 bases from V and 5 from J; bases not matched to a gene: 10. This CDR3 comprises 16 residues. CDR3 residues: CASSIYTSGGVETQYF. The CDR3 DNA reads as TGTGCCAGCAGCATCTATACTAGCGGGGGTGTGGAGACCCAGTACTTC.

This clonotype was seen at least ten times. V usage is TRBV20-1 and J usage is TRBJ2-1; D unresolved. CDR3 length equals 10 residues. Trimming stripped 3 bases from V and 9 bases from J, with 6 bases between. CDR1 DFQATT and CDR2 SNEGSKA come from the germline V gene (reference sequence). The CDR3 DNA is TGCAGTGCTAGGCGCGGTGAGCAGTTCTTC. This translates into CSARRGEQFF.

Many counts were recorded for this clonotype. CDR3: CASSGTGGPNNEQFF. The CDR3, as DNA: TGTGCCAGCAGTGGGACAGGGGGCCCCAACAATGAGCAGTTCTTC. The chain recombines TRBV2 with TRBJ2-1; 11 nucleotides align to TRBD1. Unmatched junction bases numbered 4, after V lost 4 bases and J lost 5 bases. This CDR3 contains 15 residues. CDR1 SNHLY and CDR2 FYNNEI come from the germline V gene. Using reference TRBV2 and TRBJ2-1 for the parts outside the CDR3, the full variable domain is EPEVTQTPSHQVTQMGQEVILRCVPISNHLYFYWYRQILGQKVEFLVSFYNNEISEKSEIFDDQFSVERPDGSNFTLKIRSTKLEDSAMYFCASSGTGGPNNEQFFGPGTRLTVL.

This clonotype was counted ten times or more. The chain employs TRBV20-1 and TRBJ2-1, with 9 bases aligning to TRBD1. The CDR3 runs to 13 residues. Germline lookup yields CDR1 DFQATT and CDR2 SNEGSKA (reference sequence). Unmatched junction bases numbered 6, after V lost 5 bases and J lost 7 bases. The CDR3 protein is CSASTDRGNEQFF. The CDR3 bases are TGCAGTGCTTCGACCGACAGGGGGAATGAGCAGTTCTTC.

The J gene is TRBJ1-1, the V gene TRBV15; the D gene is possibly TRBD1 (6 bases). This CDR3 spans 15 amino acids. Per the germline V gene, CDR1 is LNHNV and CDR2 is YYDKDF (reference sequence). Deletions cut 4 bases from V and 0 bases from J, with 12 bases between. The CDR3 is CATSIHRAMNTEAFF. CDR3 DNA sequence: TGTGCCACCAGCATTCACAGGGCCATGAACACTGAAGCTTTCTTT.

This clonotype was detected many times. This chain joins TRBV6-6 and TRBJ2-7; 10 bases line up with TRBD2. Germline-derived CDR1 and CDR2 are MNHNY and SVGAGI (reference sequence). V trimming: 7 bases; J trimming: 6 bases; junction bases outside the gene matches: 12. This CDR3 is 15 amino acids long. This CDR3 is CASTDWTSGSGEQYF. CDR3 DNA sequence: TGTGCCAGCACCGACTGGACTAGCGGATCGGGCGAGCAGTACTTC.

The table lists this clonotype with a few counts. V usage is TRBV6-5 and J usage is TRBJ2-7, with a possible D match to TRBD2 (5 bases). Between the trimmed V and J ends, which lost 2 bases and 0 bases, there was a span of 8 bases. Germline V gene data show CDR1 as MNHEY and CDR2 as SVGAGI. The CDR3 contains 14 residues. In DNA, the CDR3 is TGTGCCAGCAGTTACACTAGAGACTCCTACGAGCAGTACTTC. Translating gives CASSYTRDSYEQYF.

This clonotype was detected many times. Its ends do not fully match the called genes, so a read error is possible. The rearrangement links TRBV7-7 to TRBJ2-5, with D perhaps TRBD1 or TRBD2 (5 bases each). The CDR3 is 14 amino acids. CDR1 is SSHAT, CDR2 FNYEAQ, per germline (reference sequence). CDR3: CASSSTGGGETQYF. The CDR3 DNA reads TGTGCTAGCAGCTCGACTGGGGGTGGGGAGACCCAGTACTTC.

The DNA for the CDR3 is TGTGCCAGCAGTCGGTTGATAGGGGACAGGGGACTCTCTGGGGCCAACGTCCTGACTTTC. This codes for CASSRLIGDRGLSGANVLTF. The chain employs TRBV6-1 and TRBJ2-6; 10 bases line up with TRBD1. Germline CDR1 is MNHNS and CDR2 is SASEGT. The CDR3 contains 20 residues. V gave up 5 bases and J gave up 0 bases; unmatched junction bases: 13.

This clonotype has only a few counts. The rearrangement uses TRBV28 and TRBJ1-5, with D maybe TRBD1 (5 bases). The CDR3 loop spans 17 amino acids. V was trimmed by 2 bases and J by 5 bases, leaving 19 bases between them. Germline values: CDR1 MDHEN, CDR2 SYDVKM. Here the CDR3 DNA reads TGTGCCAGCAGTTTAGCTTTCGGGACCCTGTTCGATCAGCCCCAGCATTTT. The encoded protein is CASSLAFGTLFDQPQHF.

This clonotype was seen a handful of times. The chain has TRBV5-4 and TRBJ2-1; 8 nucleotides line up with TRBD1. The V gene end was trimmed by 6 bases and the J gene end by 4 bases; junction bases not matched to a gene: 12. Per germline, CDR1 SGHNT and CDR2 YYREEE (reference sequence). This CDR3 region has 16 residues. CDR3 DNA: TGTGCCAGCAACACGTTCCAGGGGGCCCCTTACAATGAGCAGTTCTTC. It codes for CASNTFQGAPYNEQFF.

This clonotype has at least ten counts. CDR3 DNA sequence: TGTGCCTGGAGTGGGGCAGGGGGTAACTACGAGCAGTACTTC. Protein sequence: CAWSGAGGNYEQYF. The chain couples TRBV30 to TRBJ2-7; 7 bases line up with TRBD1. The V gene end was trimmed by 1 base and the J gene end by 3 bases; junction bases not matched to a gene: 6. CDR1 is GTSNPN, CDR2 SVGIG, per germline (reference sequence). There are 14 residues in the CDR3.

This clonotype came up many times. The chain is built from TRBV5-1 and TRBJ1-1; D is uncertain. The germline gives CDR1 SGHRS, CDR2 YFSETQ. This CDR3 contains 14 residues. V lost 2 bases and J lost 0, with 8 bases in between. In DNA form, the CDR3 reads TGCGCCAGCAGCTTTCAAGGGATGAACACTGAAGCTTTCTTT. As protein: CASSFQGMNTEAFF.

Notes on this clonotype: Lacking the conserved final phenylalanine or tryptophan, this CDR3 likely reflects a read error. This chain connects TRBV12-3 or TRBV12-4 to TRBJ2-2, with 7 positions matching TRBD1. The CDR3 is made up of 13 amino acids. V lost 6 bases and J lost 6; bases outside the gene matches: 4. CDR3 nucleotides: TGTGCCAGCAGCTCACAGGGGCCCGGGGAGCTGTTTTCT. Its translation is CASSSQGPGELFS.

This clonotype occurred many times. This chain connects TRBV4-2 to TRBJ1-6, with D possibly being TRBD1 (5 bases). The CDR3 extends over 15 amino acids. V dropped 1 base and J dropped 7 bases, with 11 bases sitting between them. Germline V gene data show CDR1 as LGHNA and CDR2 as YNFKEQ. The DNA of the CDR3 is TGTGCCAGCAGCCAAGGGGCGGGGGTGAATTCACCCCTCCACTTT. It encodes CASSQGAGVNSPLHF.

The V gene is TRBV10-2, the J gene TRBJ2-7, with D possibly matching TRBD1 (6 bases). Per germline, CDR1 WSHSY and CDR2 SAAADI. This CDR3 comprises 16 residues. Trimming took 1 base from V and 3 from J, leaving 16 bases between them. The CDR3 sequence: CASSEYRATMYYEQYF. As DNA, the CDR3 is TGCGCCAGCAGTGAGTACAGGGCGACGATGTACTACGAGCAGTACTTC.

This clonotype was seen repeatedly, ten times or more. CDR3 in DNA: TGCGCCAGCAGCTTGGCGGGGACCCTGAAAGTATCCTACGAGCAGTACTTC. Translation: CASSLAGTLKVSYEQYF. The chain joins TRBV5-1 to TRBJ2-7; D might be TRBD1 or TRBD2, each matching 5 bases. Between the trimmed V and J ends, which lost 0 bases and 1 base, there was a span of 17 bases. The CDR3 has 17 amino acids. Germline V gene lookup returns CDR1 SGHRS and CDR2 YFSETQ. Full variable domain (outside the CDR3, taken from reference TRBV5-1 and TRBJ2-7): KAGVTQTPRYLIKTRGQQVTLSCSPISGHRSVSWYQQTPGQGLQFLFEYFSETQRNKGNFPGRFSGRQFSNSRSEMNVSTLELGDSALYLCASSLAGTLKVSYEQYFGPGTRLTVT.

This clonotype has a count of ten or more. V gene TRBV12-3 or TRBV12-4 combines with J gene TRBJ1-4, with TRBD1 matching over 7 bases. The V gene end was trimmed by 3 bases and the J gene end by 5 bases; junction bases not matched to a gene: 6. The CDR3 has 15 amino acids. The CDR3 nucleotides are TGTGCCAGCAGTTTTAAACAGGGGCTAAATGAAAAACTGTTTTTT. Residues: CASSFKQGLNEKLFF.

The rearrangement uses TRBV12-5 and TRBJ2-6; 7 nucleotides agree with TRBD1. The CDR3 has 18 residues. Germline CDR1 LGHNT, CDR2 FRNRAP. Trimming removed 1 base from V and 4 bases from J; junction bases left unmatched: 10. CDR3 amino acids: CASGLAHRGLRGANVLTF. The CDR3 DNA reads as TGTGCTAGTGGTTTGGCCCACAGGGGCCTACGGGGGGCCAACGTCCTGACTTTC.